This T cell receptor (beta chain) was found in a study of OX40 agonist ivuxolimab in advanced cancers. Turning to the study itself: Of mixed ages from about 20 to 80 and averaging about 60 years, the group was 65% to 85% male.

A note on this clone: Its antigen is unknown.

Repertoires were generated with immunoSEQ multiplex PCR, while TCRdb's copy carries only in-frame clones and drops some. The sample lists tens of thousands of clones, 88% occurring once. Blood got drawn at baseline, again on cycle 4 day 1, and then on cycle 7 day 1. General observations from the study: Mean expanded clone counts were higher in CD8+ than CD4+ T cells. The specificity for antigen of the expanded peripheral T cells was not determined.

The length of the CDR3 is 14 residues. The germline CDR1 and CDR2 sequences are MNHEY and SVGAGI. The J segment lost 5 bases and the V segment lost 0 bases, leaving 3 bases of the junction unmatched. The chain uses TRBV6-5 and TRBJ2-5; 7 bases align to TRBD1. This clonotype was obtained from an adult with an advanced solid tumor such as melanoma, head and neck, liver or kidney cancer. The material was CD4+ or CD8+ T cells sorted from blood, obtained in a trial of the OX40 agonist ivuxolimab. The CDR3 loop is CASSYSGTVETQYF. The DNA of the CDR3 is TGTGCCAGCAGTTACTCCGGGACAGTGGAGACCCAGTACTTC.